The present entry profiles one TCR beta chain with its context. Its matching antigen is unknown. With 60 Vbeta and 13 Jbeta primers, the PCR was carried out. Using immunoSEQ multiplex PCR, the repertoire was profiled, and TCRdb retains in-frame clones only, with some absent. The table has fewer than 200,000 clones, over 70% seen once; the top ten hold about 2.2%. The record originates from a study of cytomegalovirus exposure and HLA in healthy donors. Study conclusions and caveats: The study designated roughly 160 TCR beta chains cytomegalovirus-associated. Most TCR sequences were seen very rarely across donors, but some public TCRs occurred in many. What TCR beta sequences reportedly achieved was accurate prediction of HLA-A and HLA-B alleles in most subjects.

The source of this sequence is a woman aged 30 to 39 in good health and CMV-seronegative. Sample: PBMCs.

CDR3 DNA: TGTGCCAGCAGTTCGACAGGGCGGACCTTATATGGCTACACCTTC. Its translation: CASSSTGRTLYGYTF. The J gene is TRBJ1-2, the V gene TRBV27; the match to TRBD1 covers 7 bases. Trimming removed 4 bases from V and 5 bases from J; junction bases left unmatched: 10. The CDR3 covers 15 residues. The germline CDR1 and CDR2 sequences are MNHEY and SMNVEV (reference sequence).